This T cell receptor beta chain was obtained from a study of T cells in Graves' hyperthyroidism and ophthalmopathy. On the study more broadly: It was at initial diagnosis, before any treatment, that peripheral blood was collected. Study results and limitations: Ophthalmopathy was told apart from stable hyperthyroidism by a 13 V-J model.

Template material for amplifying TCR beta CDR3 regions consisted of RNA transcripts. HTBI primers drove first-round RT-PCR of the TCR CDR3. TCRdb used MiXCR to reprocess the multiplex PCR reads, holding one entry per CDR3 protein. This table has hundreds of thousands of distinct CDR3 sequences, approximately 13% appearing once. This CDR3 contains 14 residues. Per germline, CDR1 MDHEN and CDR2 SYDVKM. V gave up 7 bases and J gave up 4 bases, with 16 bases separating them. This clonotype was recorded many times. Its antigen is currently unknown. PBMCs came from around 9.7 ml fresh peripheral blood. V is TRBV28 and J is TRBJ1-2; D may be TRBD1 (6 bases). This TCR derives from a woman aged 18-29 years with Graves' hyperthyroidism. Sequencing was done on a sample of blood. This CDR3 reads CASTLGGGPYGYTF. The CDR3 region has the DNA TGTGCCAGCACCTTAGGGGGTGGGCCCTATGGCTACACCTTC.